This T cell receptor beta chain was obtained from a study of CD8 T cells in ankylosing spondylitis. Study-level results: A TCR beta motif of fewer than 10 highly homologous variants seemed to mark ankylosing spondylitis blood.

Comments on this clonotype: Its matching antigen is unknown.

Germline V gene sequence: CDR1 DFQATT, CDR2 SNEGSKA (reference sequence). Trimming stripped 3 bases from V and 0 bases from J, with 13 bases between. This CDR3 comprises 15 residues. Scientists made TCR beta libraries using quantitative 5'-RACE with molecular barcodes. TCRdb called the 5' RACE reads again in MiXCR, with one record for every CDR3 protein. In the table there are 700,000 to 1,000,000 distinct CDR3 sequences, about 10% of which are singletons. Material: blood, either unsorted or a sorted T cell fraction (not recorded which). This TCR was recovered from a male donor with ankylosing spondylitis. The chain employs TRBV20-1 and TRBJ2-3; D may match TRBD1 or TRBD2 (5 bases each). The CDR3 nucleotides read TGCAGTGCTAGTGGGGGTCTGAAAAGCACAGATACGCAGTATTTT. Protein: CSASGGLKSTDTQYF.